One sample yielded the 22 T cell receptor beta chains listed below, sequenced in a study of T cells in Graves' hyperthyroidism and ophthalmopathy. Amplification targeted TCR beta CDR3 regions from RNA transcripts. Primed by the HTBI set, a first-round RT-PCR was run on the TCR CDR3. TCRdb used MiXCR to reprocess the multiplex PCR reads, holding one entry per CDR3 protein. Seen here are 300,000 to 350,000 distinct CDR3 sequences, about 15% observed once, and the top ten hold 20% to 25%. The sample consisted of blood. The receptors were gathered from a woman between 25 and 40 years old with Graves' hyperthyroidism.

This clonotype was found once. At one boundary the junction diverges from the germline segment, which might be a read error. The rearrangement uses TRBV7-9 and TRBJ1-4; D might be TRBD1 (5 bases). The CDR3 loop spans 15 amino acids. Germline values: CDR1 SEHNR, CDR2 FQNEAQ (reference sequence). Here the CDR3 reads CASSLADRGWEKLFF. The DNA of the CDR3 is TGTGCCAGCAGCCTAGCCGATAGGGGCTGGGAAAAACTGTTTTTT.

The V gene is TRBV7-2, the J gene TRBJ2-3; a weak D match, TRBD2 (6 bases). This CDR3 spans 14 amino acids. CDR1 is SGHTA and CDR2 is FQGNSA in the germline V gene. The V and J ends lost 5 bases and 3 bases respectively, with 12 bases between them. This CDR3 reads CASSAGLVTDTQYF. The CDR3 DNA is TGTGCCAGCAGCGCGGGACTTGTGACAGATACGCAGTATTTT.

The chain employs TRBV29-1 and TRBJ2-2; D call uncertain. Germline-derived CDR1 and CDR2 are SQVTM and ANQGSEA. The CDR3 is 12 residues long. The V and J ends lost 5 bases and 6 bases respectively, with 10 bases between them. Written as DNA, the CDR3 is TGCAGCGTTTTGTTCGTAGCCGGGGAGCTGTTTTTT. This translates into CSVLFVAGELFF.

CDR3: CASTKQGDGTSGANVLTF. Here the CDR3 DNA reads TGTGCCAGCACCAAACAGGGGGACGGGACCTCTGGGGCCAACGTCCTGACTTTC. The V gene is TRBV6-1, the J gene TRBJ2-6, with 8 bases fitting TRBD1. Per the germline V gene, CDR1 is MNHNS and CDR2 is SASEGT. The junction had 11 bases not matched to a gene; V was cut back by 7 bases and J by 0 bases. The CDR3 is 18 amino acids.

V and J are TRBV29-1 and TRBJ2-5, with D unresolved. Trimming removed 7 bases from V and 3 bases from J, with 9 bases in between. Germline V gives CDR1 SQVTM, CDR2 ANQGSEA. The length of the CDR3 is 11 residues. CDR3 sequence: CSDQAEETQYF. The CDR3 region has the DNA TGCAGCGACCAAGCCGAAGAGACCCAGTACTTC.

A note on this clonotype: Given a much more abundant clone one base away, this may be a read error. The CDR3 end shows no conserved phenylalanine or tryptophan, and so a read error is likely. This chain links TRBV3-1 with TRBJ1-1, with D unresolved. Trimming pared 4 bases from V and 1 base from J, leaving 10 bases between. Germline V gene data show CDR1 as LGHDT and CDR2 as YNNKEL (reference sequence). The CDR3 covers 14 residues. As DNA, the CDR3 is TGTGCCAGCAGCCGGACTACGAAGAACACTGAAGCTTTCTAT. Amino acid sequence: CASSRTTKNTEAFY.

This clonotype was seen ten or more times. The CDR3 spells CASSTRQETQYF. Written as DNA, the CDR3 is TGTGCCAGCAGCACTCGACAAGAGACCCAGTACTTC. The rearrangement links TRBV28 to TRBJ2-5; D call uncertain. Germline assignment: CDR1 MDHEN and CDR2 SYDVKM. The CDR3 runs to 12 residues. Between the trimmed V and J ends, which lost 6 bases and 2 bases, there was a span of 7 bases.

As for this clonotype: One junction end does not reproduce the germline sequence, and a read error may be involved. This chain links TRBV20-1 with TRBJ1-3, with D possibly TRBD1 on 5 matching bases. Per germline, CDR1 DFQATT and CDR2 SNEGSKA (reference sequence). CDR3 length: 11 residues. DNA for the CDR3: TGCAGTGCTAGCGGGGGGGAGTACGACAATTTT. Protein product: CSASGGEYDNF.

This clonotype was observed many times. The chain links TRBV3-1 to TRBJ1-4, with a weak D call TRBD1 (6 bases). Germline values: CDR1 LGHDT, CDR2 YNNKEL (reference sequence). The CDR3 extends over 13 amino acids. Trimming took 8 bases from V and 11 from J, leaving 18 bases between them. The CDR3 DNA follows: TGTGCCAGCGGGGGGCTCAGGGGTGTGAAACTGTTTTTT. This gives the protein CASGGLRGVKLFF.

This clonotype was observed at least ten times. V usage is TRBV30 and J usage is TRBJ2-2; 8 positions match TRBD2. The CDR3 spans 14 residues. Germline assignment: CDR1 GTSNPN and CDR2 SVGIG (reference sequence). J was trimmed by 6 bases and V by 4 bases; bases with no gene match: 7. CDR3 loop: CAWTPGGEAGELFF. In DNA form, the CDR3 reads TGTGCCTGGACCCCCGGGGGGGAGGCCGGGGAGCTGTTTTTT.

In this sample, this clonotype turned up once. This may stem from a read error, because a much larger clone lies one nucleotide away. The chain joins TRBV12-3 or TRBV12-4 to TRBJ1-5; D is perhaps TRBD1 (5 bases). The V end lost 0 bases, the J end lost 3 bases, and 15 bases lay between the germline ends. The CDR3 loop spans 17 amino acids. The CDR3 loop reads CASSLATWGEVNQPQHF. DNA for the CDR3: TGTGCCAGCAGTTTAGCCACATGGGGCGAGGTCAATCAGCCCCAGCATTTT.

This clonotype showed up just a few times. One junction end disagrees with the germline gene, perhaps due to a read error. The chain couples TRBV7-7 to TRBJ2-5, with TRBD2 matching over 7 bases. The length of the CDR3 is 16 residues. Germline V lookup: CDR1 SSHAT, CDR2 FNYEAQ (reference sequence). The CDR3 bases are TGTGCTAGCAGCTTAAACGCGGGACTACGCCAAGAGACCCAGTACTTC. This codes for CASSLNAGLRQETQYF.

The table lists this clonotype with many counts. The V and J genes are TRBV10-1 and TRBJ1-1; D might be TRBD1 (6 bases). The CDR3 totals 13 residues. CDR1 WNHNN and CDR2 SYGVQD come from the germline V gene (reference sequence). V lost 5 bases and J lost 7, with 14 bases in between. The CDR3 reads CASSRDVRGEAFF. The DNA of the CDR3 is TGCGCCAGCAGTCGGGACGTCAGGGGTGAAGCTTTCTTT.

This clonotype has a count of ten or more. The V and J genes are TRBV6-1 and TRBJ2-3, with 9 bases that match TRBD1. V lost 10 bases and J lost 4; bases outside the gene matches: 6. The CDR3 is made up of 13 amino acids. The germline V gene has CDR1 MNHNS and CDR2 SASEGT. The CDR3 loop reads CATGQGKADTQYF. The CDR3 coding sequence is TGTGCCACGGGACAGGGCAAAGCAGATACGCAGTATTTT.

This clonotype has more than one count but fewer than ten. The rearrangement links TRBV6-2 or TRBV6-3 to TRBJ1-2; D uncertain. The germline V gene has CDR1 MNHEY and CDR2 SVGEGT. The CDR3 runs 15 residues. The V gene lost 0 bases and the J gene lost 3 bases, with 11 bases spanning the gap. CDR3 region: CASSYSYQNYYGYTF. CDR3 sequence (DNA): TGTGCCAGCAGTTACTCGTATCAGAACTACTATGGCTACACCTTC.

The gene calls are TRBV5-5 and TRBJ2-1; D might be TRBD1 (8 bases). The length of the CDR3 is 15 residues. Germline-derived CDR1 and CDR2 are SGHKS and YYEKEE (reference sequence). V was clipped by 0 bases and J by 5 bases, with 12 bases between them. Here the CDR3 DNA reads TGTGCCAGCAGCTTGGACAGGGGGGGAAACAATGAGCAGTTCTTC. Encoded protein: CASSLDRGGNNEQFF.

Ten or more counts support this clonotype. The chain couples TRBV3-1 to TRBJ2-7; unclear D gene. The V and J ends lost 0 bases and 0 bases respectively, with 12 bases between them. CDR3 length: 16 residues. Germline V CDR1 and CDR2: LGHDT, YNNKEL (reference sequence). The CDR3 reads CASSQDHAAGSYEQYF. In DNA form, the CDR3 reads TGTGCCAGCAGCCAAGATCATGCGGCAGGCTCCTACGAGCAGTACTTC.

This clonotype was counted at least ten times. The rearrangement joins TRBV14 to TRBJ1-1, with TRBD1 as a possible D gene (5 bases). Trimming removed 0 bases from V and 11 bases from J, with 13 bases in between. From germline, CDR1 is SGHDN and CDR2 FVKESK. The CDR3 consists of 13 residues. The chain's CDR3 is CASSQERGLGAFF. In nucleotides, the CDR3 is TGTGCCAGCAGCCAAGAACGGGGCTTAGGGGCTTTCTTT.

Many counts were recorded for this clonotype. V and J are TRBV12-3 or TRBV12-4 and TRBJ2-7, with D tentatively TRBD1 (7 bases). The CDR3 loop spans 15 amino acids. Trimming shortened V by 6 bases and J by 9 bases, and 24 bases separated the two germline ends. DNA for the CDR3: TGTGCCAGCAGCCGGAGACAGGGCGGGACCACGTCGCAGTACTTC. This codes for CASSRRQGGTTSQYF.

This clonotype appeared many times. This chain joins TRBV10-1 and TRBJ1-5; D unresolved. Trimming shortened V by 0 bases and J by 1 base, and 7 bases separated the two germline ends. The germline V gene encodes CDR1 WNHNN and CDR2 SYGVQD (reference sequence). CDR3 length: 15 residues. The CDR3 sequence is CASSESTRSNQPQHF. CDR3 sequence (DNA): TGCGCCAGCAGTGAGTCGACCCGCAGCAATCAGCCCCAGCATTTT.

The table lists this clonotype with many counts. This chain connects TRBV10-2 to TRBJ2-1; D might be TRBD1 (6 bases). The CDR3 covers 15 residues. V was clipped by 3 bases and J by 4 bases, with 13 bases between them. CDR1 and CDR2 from the germline V gene are WSHSY and SAAADI. The CDR3 DNA reads TGCGCCAGCAGTGATTCACAGGGATTATACAATGAGCAGTTCTTC. Translation gives CASSDSQGLYNEQFF.

V gene TRBV7-8 combines with J gene TRBJ2-1; 10 bases align to TRBD2. J lost 0 bases, V lost 7 bases, and 9 bases had no gene match. CDR1 and CDR2 from the germline V gene are SGHVS and FQNEAQ. This CDR3 contains 17 residues. The CDR3 bases are TGTGCCAGCAAGTCAGGGCGACTAGCGGGCTCCTACAATGAGCAGTTCTTC. Translation gives CASKSGRLAGSYNEQFF. Using reference TRBV7-8 and TRBJ2-1 for the parts outside the CDR3, the full variable domain is GAGVSQSPRYKVAKRGQDVALRCDPISGHVSLFWYQQALGQGPEFLTYFQNEAQLDKSGLPSDRFFAERPEGSVSTLKIQRTQQEDSAVYLCASKSGRLAGSYNEQFFGPGTRLTVL.